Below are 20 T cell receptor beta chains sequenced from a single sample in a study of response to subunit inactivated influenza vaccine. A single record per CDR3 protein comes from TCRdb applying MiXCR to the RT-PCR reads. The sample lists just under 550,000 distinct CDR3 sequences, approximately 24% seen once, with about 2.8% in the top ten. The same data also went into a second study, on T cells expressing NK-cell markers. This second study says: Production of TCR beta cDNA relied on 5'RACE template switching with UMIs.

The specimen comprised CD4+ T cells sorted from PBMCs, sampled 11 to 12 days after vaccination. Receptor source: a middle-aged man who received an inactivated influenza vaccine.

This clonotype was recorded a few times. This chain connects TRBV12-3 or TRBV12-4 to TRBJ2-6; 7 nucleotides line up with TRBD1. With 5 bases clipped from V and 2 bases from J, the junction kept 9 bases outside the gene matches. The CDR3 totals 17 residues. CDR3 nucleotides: TGTGCCAGCAGTCCGACGACAGGGACCCCTGGGGCCAACGTCCTGACTTTC. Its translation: CASSPTTGTPGANVLTF.

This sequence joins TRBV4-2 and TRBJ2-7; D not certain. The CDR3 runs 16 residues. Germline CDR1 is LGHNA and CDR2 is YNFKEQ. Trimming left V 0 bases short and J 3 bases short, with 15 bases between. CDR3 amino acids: CASSQERTAASYEQYF. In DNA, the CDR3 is TGTGCCAGCAGCCAAGAGAGGACGGCGGCGAGCTACGAGCAGTACTTC.

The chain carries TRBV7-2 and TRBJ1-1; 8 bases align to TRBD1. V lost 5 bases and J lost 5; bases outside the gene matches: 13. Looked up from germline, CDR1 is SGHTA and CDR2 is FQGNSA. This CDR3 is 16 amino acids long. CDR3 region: CASSPGQVGSGTEAFF. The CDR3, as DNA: TGTGCCAGCAGCCCGGGACAGGTGGGGTCAGGGACTGAAGCTTTCTTT.

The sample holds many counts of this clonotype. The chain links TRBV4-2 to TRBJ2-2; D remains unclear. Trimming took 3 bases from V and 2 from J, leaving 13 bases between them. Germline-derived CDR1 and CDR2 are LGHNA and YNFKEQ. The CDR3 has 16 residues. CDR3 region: CASSHHWAVNTGELFF. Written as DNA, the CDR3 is TGTGCCAGCAGCCACCATTGGGCGGTAAACACCGGGGAGCTGTTTTTT.

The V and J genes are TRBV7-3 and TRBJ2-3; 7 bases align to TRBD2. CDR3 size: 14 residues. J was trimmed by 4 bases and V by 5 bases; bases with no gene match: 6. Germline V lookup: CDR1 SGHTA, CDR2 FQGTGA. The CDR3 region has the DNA TGTGCCAGCAGCGTGACGGGGAGGGCAGATACGCAGTATTTT. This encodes CASSVTGRADTQYF. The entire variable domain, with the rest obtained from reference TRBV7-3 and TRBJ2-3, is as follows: GAGVSQTPSNKVTEKGKYVELRCDPISGHTALYWYRQSLGQGPEFLIYFQGTGAADDSGLPNDRFFAVRPEGSVSTLKIQRTERGDSAVYLCASSVTGRADTQYFGPGTRLTVL.

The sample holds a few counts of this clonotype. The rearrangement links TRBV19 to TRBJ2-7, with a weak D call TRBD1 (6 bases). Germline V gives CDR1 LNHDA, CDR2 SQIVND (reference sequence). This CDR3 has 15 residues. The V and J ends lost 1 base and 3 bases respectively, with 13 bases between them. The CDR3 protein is CASSIVWGPNYEQYF. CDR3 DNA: TGTGCCAGTAGTATAGTTTGGGGGCCGAACTACGAGCAGTACTTC.

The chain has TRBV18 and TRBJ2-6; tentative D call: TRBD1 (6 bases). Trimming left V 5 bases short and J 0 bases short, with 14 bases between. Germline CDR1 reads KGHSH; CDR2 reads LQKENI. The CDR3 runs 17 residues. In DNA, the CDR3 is TGTGCCAGCTCAAAGGCAGGGGCTCCCTCTGGGGCCAACGTCCTGACTTTC. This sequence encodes CASSKAGAPSGANVLTF.

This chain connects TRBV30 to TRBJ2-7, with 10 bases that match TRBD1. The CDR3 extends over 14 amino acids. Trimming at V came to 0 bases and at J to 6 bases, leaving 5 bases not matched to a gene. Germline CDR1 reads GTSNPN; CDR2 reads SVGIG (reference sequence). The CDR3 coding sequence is TGTGCCTGGAGTGTGGGGACAGGGGTGTCCGAGCAGTACTTC. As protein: CAWSVGTGVSEQYF.

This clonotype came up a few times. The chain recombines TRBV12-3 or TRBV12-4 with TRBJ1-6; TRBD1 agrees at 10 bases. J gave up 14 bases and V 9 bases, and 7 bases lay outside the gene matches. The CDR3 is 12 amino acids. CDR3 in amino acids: CASRTGGGTLHF. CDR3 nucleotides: TGTGCCAGTCGGACAGGGGGAGGGACCCTCCACTTT.

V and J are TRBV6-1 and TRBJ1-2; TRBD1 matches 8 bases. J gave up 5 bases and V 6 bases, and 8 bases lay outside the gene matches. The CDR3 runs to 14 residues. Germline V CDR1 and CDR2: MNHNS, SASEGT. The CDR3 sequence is CASSAHRGSYGYTF. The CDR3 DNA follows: TGTGCCAGCAGCGCCCACAGGGGGTCTTATGGCTACACCTTC.

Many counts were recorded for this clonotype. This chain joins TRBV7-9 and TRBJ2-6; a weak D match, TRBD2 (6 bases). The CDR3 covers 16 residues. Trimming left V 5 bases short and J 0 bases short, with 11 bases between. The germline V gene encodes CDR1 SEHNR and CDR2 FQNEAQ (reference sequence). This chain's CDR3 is CASSRDSFSGANVLTF. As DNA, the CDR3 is TGTGCCAGCAGCCGGGACTCTTTCTCTGGGGCCAACGTCCTGACTTTC. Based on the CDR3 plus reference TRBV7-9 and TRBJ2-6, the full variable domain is DTGVSQNPRHKITKRGQNVTFRCDPISEHNRLYWYRQTLGQGPEFLTYFQNEAQLEKSRLLSDRFSAERPKGSFSTLEIQRTEQGDSAMYLCASSRDSFSGANVLTFGAGSRLTVL.

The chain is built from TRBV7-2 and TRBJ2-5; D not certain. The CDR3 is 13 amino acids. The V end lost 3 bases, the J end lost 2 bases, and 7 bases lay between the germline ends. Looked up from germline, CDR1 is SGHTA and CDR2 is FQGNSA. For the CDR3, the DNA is TGTGCCAGCAGCTTTACGGTTCAAGAGACCCAGTACTTC. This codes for CASSFTVQETQYF.

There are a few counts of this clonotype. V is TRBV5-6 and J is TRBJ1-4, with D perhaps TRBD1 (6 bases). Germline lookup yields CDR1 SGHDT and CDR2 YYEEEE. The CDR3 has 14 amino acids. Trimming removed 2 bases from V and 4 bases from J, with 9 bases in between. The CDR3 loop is CASSLQGFNEKLFF. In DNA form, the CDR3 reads TGTGCCAGCAGCTTACAGGGCTTTAATGAAAAACTGTTTTTT.

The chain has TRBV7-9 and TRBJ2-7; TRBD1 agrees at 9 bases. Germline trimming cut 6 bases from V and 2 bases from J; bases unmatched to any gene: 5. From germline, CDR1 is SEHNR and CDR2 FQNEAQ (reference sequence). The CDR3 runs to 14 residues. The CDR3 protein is CASSRDRVTYEQYF. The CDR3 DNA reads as TGTGCCAGCAGTCGGGACAGGGTAACCTACGAGCAGTACTTC.

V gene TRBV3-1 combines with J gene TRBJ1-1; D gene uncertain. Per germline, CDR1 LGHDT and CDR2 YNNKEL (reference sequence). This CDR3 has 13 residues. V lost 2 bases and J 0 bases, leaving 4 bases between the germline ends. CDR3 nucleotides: TGTGCCAGCAGCCAACTCATGAACACTGAAGCTTTCTTT. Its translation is CASSQLMNTEAFF.

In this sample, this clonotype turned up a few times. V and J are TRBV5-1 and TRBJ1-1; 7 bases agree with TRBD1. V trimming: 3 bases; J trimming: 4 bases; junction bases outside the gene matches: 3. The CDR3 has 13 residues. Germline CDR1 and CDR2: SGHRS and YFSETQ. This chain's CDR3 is CASSSQGSTEAFF. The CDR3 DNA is TGCGCCAGCAGCTCACAGGGGAGCACTGAAGCTTTCTTT.

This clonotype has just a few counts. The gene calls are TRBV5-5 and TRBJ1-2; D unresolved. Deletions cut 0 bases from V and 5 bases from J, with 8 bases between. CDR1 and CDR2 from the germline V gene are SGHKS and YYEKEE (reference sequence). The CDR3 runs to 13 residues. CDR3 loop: CASSLAELYGYTF. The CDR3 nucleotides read TGTGCCAGCAGCTTGGCAGAGCTGTATGGCTACACCTTC.

The CDR3 loop reads CASSLVASSNYGYTF. The CDR3 nucleotides read TGTGCCAGCAGCTTAGTAGCGAGTTCTAACTATGGCTACACCTTC. The chain combines TRBV7-2 with TRBJ1-2, with unresolved D. The V end was cut by 1 base, the J end by 0 bases, with 9 bases between. Germline V gene data show CDR1 as SGHTA and CDR2 as FQGNSA. This CDR3 spans 15 amino acids.

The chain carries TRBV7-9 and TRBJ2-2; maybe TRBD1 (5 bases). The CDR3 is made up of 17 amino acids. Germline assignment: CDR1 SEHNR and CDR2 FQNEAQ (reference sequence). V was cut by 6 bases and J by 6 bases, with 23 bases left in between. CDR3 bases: TGTGCCAGCAGTCCCAAAGGGGCCACTACCTTCCCCGGGGAGCTGTTTTTT. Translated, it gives CASSPKGATTFPGELFF.

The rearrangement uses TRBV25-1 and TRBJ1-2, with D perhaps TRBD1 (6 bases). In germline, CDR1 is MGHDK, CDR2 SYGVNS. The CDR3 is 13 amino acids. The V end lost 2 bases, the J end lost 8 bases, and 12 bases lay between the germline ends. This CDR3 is CASSEQGFRGYTF. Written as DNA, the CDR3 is TGTGCCAGCAGTGAACAGGGGTTTAGAGGCTACACCTTC.